This TCR beta chain was sequenced for a study of regulatory T cells in long-lasting Graves disease. Study as a whole: For under 3 months, newly diagnosed Graves' patients had been taking antithyroid drugs.

This clonotype was seen repeatedly, ten times or more. The antigen remains undetermined. Study results and limitations: Persistent disease samples used TRBV28, TRBJ1-2 and TRBJ2-5 preferentially.

Construction of the TCR beta libraries employed iRepertoire HTBI primers in conjunction with Arm-PCR of CDR3 regions. TCRdb called the multiplex PCR reads again in MiXCR, with one record for every CDR3 protein. This sample has about 540,000 distinct CDR3 sequences, with roughly 13% found just once. Sample time point: newly diagnosed GD, antithyroid drugs for less than 3 months. The TCR library was made from RNA that had been extracted from PBMCs in TRIzol. This CDR3 region has 13 residues. The germline V gene has CDR1 SGHTA and CDR2 FQGNSA. V was cut by 7 bases and J by 2 bases, with 12 bases left in between. These data are also associated with another study on T cells in Graves' hyperthyroidism and ophthalmopathy. From that report: In blood, most of the thyroid clonotypes expanded above 0.001 were also present.

The TCR originated in a young man with Graves disease. J is TRBJ2-7 and V is TRBV7-2; TRBD2 might be the D (6 bases). Sequenced material: peripheral blood mononuclear cells (PBMCs), taken at new diagnosis, from a patient treated with antithyroid drugs. The CDR3 DNA reads TGTGCCAGCATGCTCGGAGGGGCCTACGAGCAGTACTTC. Translation gives CASMLGGAYEQYF. Supplemented by reference TRBV7-2 and TRBJ2-7, the full variable domain reads GAGVSQSPSNKVTEKGKDVELRCDPISGHTALYWYRQSLGQGLEFLIYFQGNSAPDKSGLPSDRFSAERTGGSVSTLTIQRTQQEDSAVYLCASMLGGAYEQYFGPGTRLTVT.